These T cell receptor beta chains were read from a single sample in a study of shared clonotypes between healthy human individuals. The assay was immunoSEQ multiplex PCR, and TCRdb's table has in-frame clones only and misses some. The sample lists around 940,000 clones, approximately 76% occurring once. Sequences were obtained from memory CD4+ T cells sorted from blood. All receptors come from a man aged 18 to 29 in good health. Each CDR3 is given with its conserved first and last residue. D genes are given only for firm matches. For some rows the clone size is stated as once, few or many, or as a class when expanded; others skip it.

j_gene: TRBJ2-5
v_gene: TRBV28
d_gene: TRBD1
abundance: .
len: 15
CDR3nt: TGTGCCAGCAGTTCCTCGGGACAGGGTTCCGAGACCCAGTACTTC
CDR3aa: CASSSSGQGSETQYF

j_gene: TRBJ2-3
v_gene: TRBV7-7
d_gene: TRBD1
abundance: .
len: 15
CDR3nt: TGTGCTAGCAGCTCGGGGACAGGGGTCACAGATACGCAGTATTTT
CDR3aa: CASSSGTGVTDTQYF

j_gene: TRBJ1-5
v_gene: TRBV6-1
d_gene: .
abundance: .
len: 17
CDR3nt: TGTGCCAGCAGTGAAAAGGGGGTAGGGGATAGCAATCAGCCCCAGCATTTT
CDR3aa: CASSEKGVGDSNQPQHF

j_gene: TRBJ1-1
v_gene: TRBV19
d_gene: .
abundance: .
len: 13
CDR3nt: TGTGCCAGTATGGTTGGCTCTCGAAATGAAGCTTTCTTT
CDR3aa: CASMVGSRNEAFF

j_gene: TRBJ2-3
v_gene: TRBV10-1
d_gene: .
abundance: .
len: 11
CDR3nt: TGCGCCAGCGGAACGAGGGATACGCAGTATTTT
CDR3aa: CASGTRDTQYF

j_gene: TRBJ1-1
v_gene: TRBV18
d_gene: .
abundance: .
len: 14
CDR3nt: TGTGCCAGCTCACTAAGGACAGATTGGACTGAAGCTTTCTTT
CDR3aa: CASSLRTDWTEAFF

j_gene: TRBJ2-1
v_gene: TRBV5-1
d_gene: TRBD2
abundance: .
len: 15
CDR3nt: TGCGCCAGCACTCCACTAGCGGGGGATTACAATGAGCAGTTCTTC
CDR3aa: CASTPLAGDYNEQFF

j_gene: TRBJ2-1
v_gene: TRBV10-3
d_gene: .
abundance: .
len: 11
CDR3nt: TGTGCCGTACAGGGGGGGAATGAGCAGTTCTTC
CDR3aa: CAVQGGNEQFF

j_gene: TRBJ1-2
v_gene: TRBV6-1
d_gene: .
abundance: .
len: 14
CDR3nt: TGTGCCAGCAGTGAAACGGGGGCGATCTATGGCTACACCTTC
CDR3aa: CASSETGAIYGYTF

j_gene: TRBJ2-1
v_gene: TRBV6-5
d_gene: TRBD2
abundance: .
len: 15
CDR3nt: TGTGCCAGCCTCCCGGTAGCGGGGTTCTACAATGAGCAGTTCTTC
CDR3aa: CASLPVAGFYNEQFF

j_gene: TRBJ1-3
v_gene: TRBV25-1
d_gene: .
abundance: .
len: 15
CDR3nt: TGTGCCAGCAGTGGATGGGGAGGGGAAGGAAACACCATATATTTT
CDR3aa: CASSGWGGEGNTIYF

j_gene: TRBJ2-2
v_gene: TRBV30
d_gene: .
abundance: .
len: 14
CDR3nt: TGTGCCTGGACAGCCTTGGGGAGCACCGGGGAGCTGTTTTTT
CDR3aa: CAWTALGSTGELFF

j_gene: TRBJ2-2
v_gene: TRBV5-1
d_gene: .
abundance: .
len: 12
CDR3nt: TGCGCCAGCAGCTCCAACACCGGGGAGCTGTTTTTT
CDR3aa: CASSSNTGELFF

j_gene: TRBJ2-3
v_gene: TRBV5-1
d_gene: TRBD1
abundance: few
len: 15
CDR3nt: TGCGCCAGCAGCTTACGGACAGGGGCCACAGATACGCAGTATTTT
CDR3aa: CASSLRTGATDTQYF

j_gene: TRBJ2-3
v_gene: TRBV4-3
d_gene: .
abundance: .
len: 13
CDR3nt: TGCGCCAGCAGCCAAGATAGCCGTGGAACGCAGTATTTT
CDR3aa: CASSQDSRGTQYF

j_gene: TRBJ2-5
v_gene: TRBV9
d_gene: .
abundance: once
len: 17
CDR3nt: TGTGCCAGCAGCGTAGGGGAGGGGGCCCCCCAACCGGGGACCCAGTACTTC
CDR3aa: CASSVGEGAPQPGTQYF

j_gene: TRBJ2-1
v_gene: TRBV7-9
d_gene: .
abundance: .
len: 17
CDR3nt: TGTGCCAGCAGCCCAAGGGGTGCGGGCAGCTCCTACAATGAGCAGTTCTTC
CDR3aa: CASSPRGAGSSYNEQFF

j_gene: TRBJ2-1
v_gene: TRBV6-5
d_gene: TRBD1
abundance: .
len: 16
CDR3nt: TGTGCCAGCAGTTACTCGATGGGGACAGGGAGAAATGAGCAGTTCTTC
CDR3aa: CASSYSMGTGRNEQFF

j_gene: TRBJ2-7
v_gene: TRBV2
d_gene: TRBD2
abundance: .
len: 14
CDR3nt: TGTGCCAGCAGGGCTGACACCCTGGGAGGGGAGCAGTACTTC
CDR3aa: CASRADTLGGEQYF

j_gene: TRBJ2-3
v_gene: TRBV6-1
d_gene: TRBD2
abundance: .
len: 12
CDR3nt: TGTGCCAGCAGTAAGTCGGGACTAGACCCGTATTTT
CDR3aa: CASSKSGLDPYF

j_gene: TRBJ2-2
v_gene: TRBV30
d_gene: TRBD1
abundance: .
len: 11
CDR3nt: TGTGCCTGGAGGGACAGGGGTGAGCTGTTTTTT
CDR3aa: CAWRDRGELFF

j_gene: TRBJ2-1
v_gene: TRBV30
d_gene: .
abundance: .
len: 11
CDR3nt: TGTGCCTGGAGTGGACCTAATGAGCAGTTCTTC
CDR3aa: CAWSGPNEQFF

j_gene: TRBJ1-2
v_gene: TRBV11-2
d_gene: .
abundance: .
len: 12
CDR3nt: TGTGCCAGCAGCTTAACAGGCTATGGCTACACCTTC
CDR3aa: CASSLTGYGYTF

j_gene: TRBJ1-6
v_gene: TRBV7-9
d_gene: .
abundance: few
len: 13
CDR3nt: TGTGCCAGCATCCCGGTGGGGGATTCACCCCTCCACTTT
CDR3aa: CASIPVGDSPLHF

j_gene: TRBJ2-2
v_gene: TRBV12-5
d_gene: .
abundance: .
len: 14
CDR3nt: TGTGCTAGTGGTCTGACGGGGAACACCGGGGAGCTGTTTTTT
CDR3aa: CASGLTGNTGELFF

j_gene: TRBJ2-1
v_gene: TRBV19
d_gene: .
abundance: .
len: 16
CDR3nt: TGTGCCAGTAGTATTTTGGATTCCGCGGGGATCAATGAGCAGTTCTTC
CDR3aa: CASSILDSAGINEQFF

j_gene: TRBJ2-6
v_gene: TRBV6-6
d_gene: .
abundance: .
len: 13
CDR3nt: TGTGCCAGCAGTCTTCAGGGGGGCAACGTCCTGACTTTC
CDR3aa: CASSLQGGNVLTF

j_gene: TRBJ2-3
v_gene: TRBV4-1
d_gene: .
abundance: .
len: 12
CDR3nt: TGCGCCAGCAGGGGCACGGGGAATACGCAGTATTTT
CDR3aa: CASRGTGNTQYF

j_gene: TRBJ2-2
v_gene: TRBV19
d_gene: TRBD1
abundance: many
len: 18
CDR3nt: TGTGCCAGTAGCCAGGGACAGGTCAAGATAGGGAACACCGGGGAGCTGTTTTTT
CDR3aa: CASSQGQVKIGNTGELFF

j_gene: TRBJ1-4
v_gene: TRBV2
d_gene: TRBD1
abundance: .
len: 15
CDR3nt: TGTGCCAGCAGTGAAAGGACAGGGGGCTTTGAAAAACTGTTTTTT
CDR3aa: CASSERTGGFEKLFF

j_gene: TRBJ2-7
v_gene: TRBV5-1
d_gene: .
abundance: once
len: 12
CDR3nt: TGCGCCAGCAGCTTGGACGGCGTAGAGCAGTACTTC
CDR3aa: CASSLDGVEQYF

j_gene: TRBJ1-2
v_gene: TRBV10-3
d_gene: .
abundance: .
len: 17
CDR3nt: TGTGCCATCAGTGAGTCAATGACCGGGACTTCCCTCCATGGCTACACCTTC
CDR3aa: CAISESMTGTSLHGYTF

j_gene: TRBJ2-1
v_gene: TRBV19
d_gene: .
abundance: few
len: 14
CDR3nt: TGTGCCAGTAGTATAGACGGGGGTCGCCCGGAGCAGTTCTTC
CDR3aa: CASSIDGGRPEQFF

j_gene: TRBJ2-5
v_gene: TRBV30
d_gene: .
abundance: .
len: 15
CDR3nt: TGTGCCTGGAGTGTTGGTGGGAAACCGCAAGAGACCCAGTACTTC
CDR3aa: CAWSVGGKPQETQYF

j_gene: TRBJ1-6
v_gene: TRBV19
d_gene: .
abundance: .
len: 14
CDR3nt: TGTGCCAGTAGTCCCCTTGATCGGGATCGACCCCTCCACTTT
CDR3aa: CASSPLDRDRPLHF

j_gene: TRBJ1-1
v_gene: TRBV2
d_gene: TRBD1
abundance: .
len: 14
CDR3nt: TGTGCCAGCAGTGTTAAACAGGGGAGCACTGAAGCTTTCTTT
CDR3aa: CASSVKQGSTEAFF

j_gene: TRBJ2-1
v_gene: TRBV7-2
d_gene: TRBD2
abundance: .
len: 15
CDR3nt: TGTGCCAGCAGCTTAGGGGGCGGGAGGGACAATGAGCAGTTCTTC
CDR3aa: CASSLGGGRDNEQFF

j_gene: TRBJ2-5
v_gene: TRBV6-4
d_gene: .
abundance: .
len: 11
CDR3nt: TGTGCCAGCAGTGACGGGGCGACCCAGTACTTC
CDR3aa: CASSDGATQYF

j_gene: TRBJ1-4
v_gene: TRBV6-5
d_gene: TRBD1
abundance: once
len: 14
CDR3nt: TGTGCCAGCAGGGGGACAGGCCGTAATGAAAAACTGTTTTTT
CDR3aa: CASRGTGRNEKLFF

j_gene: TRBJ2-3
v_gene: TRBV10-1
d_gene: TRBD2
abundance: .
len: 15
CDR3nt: TGCGCCAGCAGTGATCAGCGGGGGGTCACAGATACGCAGTATTTT
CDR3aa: CASSDQRGVTDTQYF

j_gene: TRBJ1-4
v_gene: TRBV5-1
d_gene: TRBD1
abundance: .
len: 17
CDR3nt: TGCGCCAGCAGCTTGGCCAGCTCAGGGGGTTCTAATGAAAAACTGTTTTTT
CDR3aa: CASSLASSGGSNEKLFF

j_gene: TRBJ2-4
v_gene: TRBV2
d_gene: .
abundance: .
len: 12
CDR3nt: TGTGCCAGCAAACAGGGCGAAAACATTCAGTACTTC
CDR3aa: CASKQGENIQYF

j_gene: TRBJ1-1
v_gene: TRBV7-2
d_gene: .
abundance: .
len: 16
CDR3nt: TGTGCCAGCAGCCCGACTTGGAGAGTTGCGAACACTGAAGCTTTCTTT
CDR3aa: CASSPTWRVANTEAFF

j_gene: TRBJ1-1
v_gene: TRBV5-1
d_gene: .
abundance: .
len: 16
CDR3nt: TGCGCCAGCAGCTTGGAGTTACAGGGATGGAACACTGAAGCTTTCTTT
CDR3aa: CASSLELQGWNTEAFF

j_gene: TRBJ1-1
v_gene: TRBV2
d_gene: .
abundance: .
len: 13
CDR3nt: TGTGCCAGCAGTGAGAACCGGAACACTGAAGCTTTCTTT
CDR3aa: CASSENRNTEAFF

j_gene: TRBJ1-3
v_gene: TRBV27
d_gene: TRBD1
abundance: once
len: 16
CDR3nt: TGTGCCAGCAGTTTTCACAGGGGGACGTTGGGAAACACCATATATTTT
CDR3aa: CASSFHRGTLGNTIYF

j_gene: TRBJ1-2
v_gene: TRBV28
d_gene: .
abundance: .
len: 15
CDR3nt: TGTGCCAGCCAAACCTTCGGGCAGGCCCTTTATGGCTACACCTTC
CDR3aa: CASQTFGQALYGYTF

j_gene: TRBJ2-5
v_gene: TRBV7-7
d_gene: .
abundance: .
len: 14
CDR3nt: TGTGCTAGCAGCCCCGGGACGGATCAAGAGACCCAGTACTTC
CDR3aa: CASSPGTDQETQYF

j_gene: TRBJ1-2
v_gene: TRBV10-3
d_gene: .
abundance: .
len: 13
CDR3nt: TGTGCCATCAGTGGAGGGAGAGAGTCCGGCTACACCTTC
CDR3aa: CAISGGRESGYTF

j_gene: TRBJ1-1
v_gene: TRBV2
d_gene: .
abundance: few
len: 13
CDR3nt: TGTGCCAGCAGCAAAGAGATGAACACTGAAGCTTTCTTT
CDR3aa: CASSKEMNTEAFF

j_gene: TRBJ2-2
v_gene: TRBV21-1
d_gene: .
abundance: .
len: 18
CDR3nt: TGTGCCAGCAGCAAAGCGCTGTCAGGGCCCCCGAACACCGGGGAGCTGTTTTTT
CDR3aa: CASSKALSGPPNTGELFF

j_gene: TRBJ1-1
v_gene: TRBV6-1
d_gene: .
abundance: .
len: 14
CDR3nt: TGTGCCAGCAGTGAAGCGTGGGGGACCACTGAAGCTTTCTTT
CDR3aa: CASSEAWGTTEAFF

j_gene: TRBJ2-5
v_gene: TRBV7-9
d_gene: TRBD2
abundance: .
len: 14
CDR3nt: TGTGCCAGCAGCTCCGAAGGACTAGCGGAGCCCCAGTACTTC
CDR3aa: CASSSEGLAEPQYF